This T cell receptor beta chain was sequenced in a study of cytomegalovirus exposure and HLA in healthy donors. The overall study: An earlier analysis found 95 million to 140 million unique TCR beta sequences from 200 million or so T cells. Overall study findings and caveats: What was likely a sequencing artifact was a cluster of highly shared sequence variants.

Researchers ran the PCR with 60 Vbeta and 13 Jbeta primers. How the authors handled the data: Unique TCR beta chains numbered about 72 million in a later analysis, with around 10 million shared. TCRdb's table, derived via immunoSEQ multiplex PCR, lists solely in-frame clones and lacks some. V, J and clone size reflect that table, while D and trimming were determined from the DNA. The table includes approximately 100,000 clones, less than 85% detected once. V was trimmed by 9 bases and J by 0 bases, leaving 10 bases between them. Germline values: CDR1 SNHLY, CDR2 FYNNEI. The CDR3 is 13 residues long. With regard to this clone: What it recognizes is unknown.

This chain links TRBV2 with TRBJ2-3; D perhaps matches TRBD2 (6 bases). Sequences were obtained from PBMCs. This sequence was found in a woman between 18 and 30 years old in good health and CMV-seropositive. CDR3 amino acids: CASGGTSTDTQYF. For the CDR3, the DNA is TGTGCCAGTGGGGGGACTAGCACAGATACGCAGTATTTT. The variable domain in full, with the rest retrieved from reference TRBV2 and TRBJ2-3, is EPEVTQTPSHQVTQMGQEVILRCVPISNHLYFYWYRQILGQKVEFLVSFYNNEISEKSEIFDDQFSVERPDGSNFTLKIRSTKLEDSAMYFCASGGTSTDTQYFGPGTRLTVL.